The next 30 T cell receptor beta chains were all read from a single sample in a study of shared clonotypes between healthy human individuals. Some clones are missing from TCRdb's copy, which holds only in-frame ones; the method was immunoSEQ multiplex PCR. The data contain fewer than 400,000 clones, around 72% of them seen just once; the ten biggest clones take up 10%. The source material was memory CD4+ T cells sorted from blood. The sample's subset: CD45RA-negative fraction. Receptor source: a man aged 30-40 years in good health.

The genes are TRBV19 and TRBJ1-1; TRBD1 is a possible D gene (5 bases). This CDR3 comprises 14 residues. The V and J ends lost 6 bases and 1 base respectively, with 12 bases between them. In germline, CDR1 is LNHDA, CDR2 SQIVND (reference sequence). This CDR3 reads CASRPLRENTEAFF. The CDR3 DNA reads TGTGCCAGTAGGCCCCTCAGGGAGAACACTGAAGCTTTCTTT.

The gene calls are TRBV19 and TRBJ2-7; tentative D call: TRBD1 (6 bases). CDR1 is LNHDA, CDR2 SQIVND, per germline (reference sequence). The V gene lost 1 base and the J gene lost 3 bases, with 10 bases spanning the gap. The CDR3 is 14 residues long. The chain's CDR3 is CASSIAGHLYEQYF. The CDR3 nucleotides are TGTGCCAGTAGTATAGCGGGACACCTCTACGAGCAGTACTTC.

This clone was seen just once. At the DNA level, this CDR3 is encoded by other sequences in the same sample as well. The rearrangement links TRBV19 to TRBJ2-7, with TRBD2 as a possible D gene (6 bases). CDR1 and CDR2 (germline): LNHDA, SQIVND (reference sequence). The CDR3 has 14 amino acids. The V gene lost 3 bases and the J gene lost 4 bases, with 13 bases spanning the gap. CDR3 sequence: CASSIPGSSYEQYF. The DNA of the CDR3 is TGTGCCAGTAGTATTCCCGGGAGCTCTTACGAGCAGTACTTC.

As DNA, the CDR3 is TGTGCCACCAGCAGACCAGATAGCGGCTACACCTTC. Protein sequence: CATSRPDSGYTF. The chain is built from TRBV15 and TRBJ1-2; D call uncertain. V lost 2 bases, J lost 8 bases, and 9 bases lay in between. The germline V gene has CDR1 LNHNV and CDR2 YYDKDF (reference sequence). This CDR3 is built from 12 residues.

This clone has just one count. Compared with germline, one end of the junction differs, possibly owing to a read error. In DNA, the CDR3 is TGTGCCAGCAGATTAGCAGCGGCCCGAGCTAGGGAGACCCAGTACTTC. Protein product: CASRLAAARARETQYF. The chain is built from TRBV11-2 and TRBJ2-5; possible D gene TRBD2, 5 bases. This CDR3 has 16 residues. Per the germline V gene, CDR1 is SGHAT and CDR2 is FQNNGV.

This chain uses TRBV6-1 with TRBJ2-5; TRBD1 agrees at 9 bases. The better agreement between TRBJ2-7 and the DNA end casts doubt on the J call. The CDR3 consists of 14 residues. The germline V gene encodes CDR1 MNHNS and CDR2 SASEGT. DNA of the CDR3: TGTGCCAGCAGGCCAGGGACAGGGTGGTACGAGCAGTACTTC. As protein: CASRPGTGWYEQYF.

On this clone: With a much larger clone just one base away, this may be a read error. The V and J genes are TRBV9 and TRBJ2-1, with TRBD2 identical over 7 bases. CDR1 and CDR2 (germline): SGDLS, YYNGEE. The CDR3 loop spans 17 amino acids. CDR3 residues: CAGSPPKRASGNNEQFF. The CDR3 DNA follows: TGTGCCGGCAGCCCCCCTAAGAGGGCTAGCGGTAACAATGAGCAGTTCTTC.

This clone came up a few times. The sample has other DNA sequences that encode this CDR3 too. The chain joins TRBV5-1 to TRBJ2-7, with 7 bases lining up with TRBD1. The CDR3 is 12 amino acids. V trimming: 5 bases; J trimming: 3 bases; junction bases outside the gene matches: 2. CDR1 SGHRS and CDR2 YFSETQ come from the germline V gene. The CDR3 region has the DNA TGCGCCAGCAGTCGGGACAGCTACGAGCAGTACTTC. Its protein is CASSRDSYEQYF.

The count of this clone is one. The V and J genes are TRBV7-3 and TRBJ2-1; 8 nucleotides match TRBD2. Per germline, CDR1 SGHTA and CDR2 FQGTGA. The CDR3 runs 15 residues. Trimming removed 5 bases from V and 3 bases from J; junction bases left unmatched: 6. CDR3: CASSRSGNGYNEQFF. The CDR3, as DNA: TGTGCCAGCAGCCGTAGCGGGAACGGCTACAATGAGCAGTTCTTC. Variable domain in full (rest from reference TRBV7-3 and TRBJ2-1): GAGVSQTPSNKVTEKGKYVELRCDPISGHTALYWYRQSLGQGPEFLIYFQGTGAADDSGLPNDRFFAVRPEGSVSTLKIQRTERGDSAVYLCASSRSGNGYNEQFFGPGTRLTVL.

This clone was seen a single time. CDR3 in amino acids: CASSRTSGNSYNEQFF. As DNA, the CDR3 is TGTGCCAGTAGTAGGACTAGCGGAAACTCCTACAATGAGCAGTTCTTC. This sequence joins TRBV19 and TRBJ2-1; 10 bases line up with TRBD2. The germline V gene has CDR1 LNHDA and CDR2 SQIVND (reference sequence). Trimming removed 4 bases from V and 0 bases from J; junction bases left unmatched: 3. The CDR3 runs to 16 residues.

This chain connects TRBV21-1 to TRBJ2-3; the D call TRBD1 from the table was never checked on the DNA. TRBV21-1 is annotated as a pseudogene. The CDR3 sequence is 15 residues long. CDR3: CASSSGQGGTDTQYF. CDR3 sequence (DNA): TGTGCCAGCAGCAGCGGACAGGGCGGCACAGATACGCAGTATTTT.

The CDR3 DNA reads as TGTGCCAGCAGCCAAGCAAAACCGGCCACAGGTCCGCTTTACTTC. Translated, it gives CASSQAKPATGPLYF. This chain joins TRBV14 and TRBJ2-4; possible D gene TRBD1, 5 bases. Germline V gene sequence: CDR1 SGHDN, CDR2 FVKESK. Trimming stripped 1 base from V and 16 bases from J, with 23 bases between. The CDR3 extends over 15 amino acids.

This rearrangement joins TRBV18 to TRBJ1-2; 7 bases agree with TRBD1. The J segment lost 4 bases and the V segment lost 0 bases, leaving 2 bases of the junction unmatched. The CDR3 spans 14 residues. Germline V lookup: CDR1 KGHSH, CDR2 LQKENI. The CDR3 here is CASSPPTGTYGYTF. The CDR3 coding sequence is TGTGCCAGCTCACCACCGACAGGGACCTATGGCTACACCTTC.

The rearrangement uses TRBV18 and TRBJ2-1; D remains ambiguous. The CDR3 consists of 14 residues. Trimming took 2 bases from V and 4 from J, leaving 9 bases between them. The germline CDR1 and CDR2 sequences are KGHSH and LQKENI. The CDR3 DNA follows: TGTGCCAGCTCACCAACCGACGGATACAATGAGCAGTTCTTC. Translation gives CASSPTDGYNEQFF.

CDR3 sequence (DNA): TGTGCCTGGAGTGTACTAAGCGGCCAAGAGACCCAGTACTTC. Its translation is CAWSVLSGQETQYF. V and J are TRBV30 and TRBJ2-5; D is possibly TRBD2 (5 bases). CDR3 length: 14 residues. Per the germline V gene, CDR1 is GTSNPN and CDR2 is SVGIG (reference sequence). Trimming removed 0 bases from V and 1 base from J, with 9 bases in between.

This chain connects TRBV12-5 to TRBJ1-1; 7 nucleotides line up with TRBD1. CDR1 is LGHNT, CDR2 FRNRAP, per germline. The CDR3 consists of 13 residues. Losses at the gene ends were 9 bases for V and 3 bases for J; bases not matched to a gene: 7. The CDR3 DNA is TGTGCTAGCACAGGGGTGGGATACACTGAAGCTTTCTTT. Translation gives CASTGVGYTEAFF.

The chain combines TRBV29-1 with TRBJ2-7; 10 bases match TRBD2. J lost 4 bases, V lost 8 bases, and 14 bases had no gene match. CDR3 length: 15 residues. CDR1 is SQVTM and CDR2 is ANQGSEA in the germline V gene. The chain's CDR3 is CSIQEGASGRYEQYF. CDR3 sequence (DNA): TGCAGCATCCAGGAGGGGGCTAGCGGGAGATACGAGCAGTACTTC.

This clone was picked up one time. The genes are TRBV6-1 and TRBJ1-5; D ambiguous. Germline-derived CDR1 and CDR2 are MNHNS and SASEGT. Trimming left V 7 bases short and J 0 bases short, with 7 bases between. The CDR3 runs to 13 residues. CDR3 bases: TGTGCCAGCACGAGCGTTAGCAATCAGCCCCAGCATTTT. Translation gives CASTSVSNQPQHF.

The chain carries TRBV28 and TRBJ1-2; D call uncertain. Trimming stripped 3 bases from V and 4 bases from J, with 3 bases between. This CDR3 contains 11 residues. The germline V gene encodes CDR1 MDHEN and CDR2 SYDVKM. The CDR3 sequence: CASSFVYGYTF. The CDR3 coding sequence is TGTGCCAGCAGTTTTGTCTATGGCTACACCTTC.

The rearrangement links TRBV6-6 to TRBJ1-5, with D possibly TRBD1 on 5 matching bases. The ends were cut back, 0 bases at V and 2 bases at J, with 11 bases in the middle. CDR3 size: 16 residues. Germline V lookup: CDR1 MNHNY, CDR2 SVGAGI (reference sequence). CDR3 residues: CASSYSRGLGNQPQHF. In nucleotides, the CDR3 is TGTGCCAGCAGTTACTCTCGGGGGTTAGGCAATCAGCCCCAGCATTTT.

The J gene is TRBJ2-2, the V gene TRBV29-1, with D maybe TRBD1 (5 bases). Germline V gene data show CDR1 as SQVTM and CDR2 as ANQGSEA. With 6 bases removed from V and 4 bases from J, the gap between germline ends came to 15 bases. The CDR3 covers 14 residues. The CDR3 nucleotides are TGCAGCGTGAGGCAGGGTATAGTCACCGGGGAGCTGTTTTTT. This translates into CSVRQGIVTGELFF.

The CDR3 loop is CASSLGRGTDTQYF. CDR3 coding DNA: TGTGCCAGCAGCTTAGGTAGAGGCACAGATACGCAGTATTTT. This chain links TRBV11-2 with TRBJ2-3; D is unresolved. This CDR3 contains 14 residues. CDR1 and CDR2 (germline): SGHAT, FQNNGV. V was pared by 1 base and J by 1 base, with 6 bases between.

This clone was counted a single time. V and J are TRBV2 and TRBJ2-5; D is possibly TRBD2 (6 bases). V gave up 7 bases and J gave up 5 bases, with 20 bases separating them. In germline, CDR1 is SNHLY, CDR2 FYNNEI. This CDR3 has 15 residues. CDR3 loop: CASTTIGGSQETQYF. DNA of the CDR3: TGTGCCAGCACTACGATCGGGGGATCGCAGGAGACCCAGTACTTC.

The rearrangement uses TRBV5-4 and TRBJ2-7; D ambiguous. Between the trimmed V and J ends, which lost 3 bases and 2 bases, there was a span of 3 bases. The CDR3 has 11 residues. The germline V gene has CDR1 SGHNT and CDR2 YYREEE (reference sequence). The CDR3: CASSYTYEQYF. The CDR3 region has the DNA TGTGCCAGCAGCTACACCTACGAGCAGTACTTC.

The CDR3, as DNA: TGTGCCAGTAGTATAGTCGACGGACTAGCGGGATACGAGCAGTACTTC. Translated, it gives CASSIVDGLAGYEQYF. The chain recombines TRBV19 with TRBJ2-7, with TRBD2 identical over 12 bases. The CDR3 totals 16 residues. V lost 1 base and J lost 4; bases outside the gene matches: 5. Germline V gene sequence: CDR1 LNHDA, CDR2 SQIVND (reference sequence).

The chain couples TRBV4-3 to TRBJ1-2; D unclear. This CDR3 has 15 amino acids. Trimming shortened V by 4 bases and J by 0 bases, and 12 bases separated the two germline ends. CDR1 LGHNA and CDR2 YSLEER come from the germline V gene. The CDR3 DNA is TGCGCCAGCAGCCCACCGACCGCTTCTAACTATGGCTACACCTTC. Encoded protein: CASSPPTASNYGYTF.

This rearrangement joins TRBV15 to TRBJ2-5, with 9 bases fitting TRBD1. V shed 5 bases, J shed 3 bases, and the junction held 7 bases outside the gene matches. CDR1 and CDR2 (germline): LNHNV, YYDKDF (reference sequence). This CDR3 comprises 15 residues. CDR3 nucleotide sequence: TGTGCCACCAGCGGAGCCGGGACAGGGAAAGAGACCCAGTACTTC. Translation: CATSGAGTGKETQYF.

The chain is built from TRBV9 and TRBJ2-2; the match to TRBD1 covers 7 bases. The CDR3 consists of 17 residues. Germline V CDR1 and CDR2: SGDLS, YYNGEE. V gave up 0 bases and J gave up 5 bases; unmatched junction bases: 10. The CDR3 region has the DNA TGTGCCAGCAGCGTAGGGGTGACAGGGTTACATACCGGGGAGCTGTTTTTT. It is translated as CASSVGVTGLHTGELFF.

The chain combines TRBV5-1 with TRBJ2-3; D perhaps matches TRBD2 (5 bases). Germline CDR1 reads SGHRS; CDR2 reads YFSETQ. V shed 4 bases and J shed 3 bases, with 12 bases lying between them. This CDR3 contains 14 residues. The CDR3 nucleotides read TGCGCCAGCAGCCCCATGCGGGCTACAGATACGCAGTATTTT. Protein sequence: CASSPMRATDTQYF.

In this sample, this clone turned up a few times. V gene TRBV27 combines with J gene TRBJ1-1, with TRBD1 matching 8 bases. CDR1 is MNHEY and CDR2 is SMNVEV in the germline V gene (reference sequence). There are 13 residues in the CDR3. V trimming: 10 bases; J trimming: 1 base; junction bases outside the gene matches: 5. The CDR3 DNA is TGTGCCACCAAGGGACAGGCGAACACTGAAGCTTTCTTT. Translated, it gives CATKGQANTEAFF.